The 4 T cell receptor beta chains given below trace back to one sample, sequenced in a study of T cell responses to AZD1222 COVID-19 vaccine. Produced via immunoSEQ multiplex PCR; TCRdb's table is partial and in-frame only. The sample contains over 150,000 clones, roughly 90% of which appear only once. Here the sequenced sample was peripheral blood, taken on day 0 of AZD1222 vaccination. These receptor sequences come from an adult in good health.

This chain connects TRBV10-3 to TRBJ2-5; 9 bases map to TRBD2. The CDR3 totals 15 residues. Germline V CDR1 and CDR2: ENHRY, SYGVKD. The ends lost 4 bases at V and 5 bases at J; junction bases unmatched: 8. This CDR3 is CAISGAGGPQETQYF. DNA for the CDR3: TGTGCCATCAGTGGGGCGGGGGGGCCCCAGGAGACCCAGTACTTC.

V is TRBV12-3 or TRBV12-4 and J is TRBJ1-1, with a possible D match to TRBD1 (5 bases). The CDR3 covers 13 residues. The V and J ends lost 5 bases and 0 bases respectively, with 7 bases between them. CDR3 in DNA: TGTGCCAGCAGTACGGGACTGAACACTGAAGCTTTCTTT. Translation: CASSTGLNTEAFF.

The chain is built from TRBV27 and TRBJ1-2; TRBD1 might be the D (6 bases). V was trimmed by 6 bases and J by 5 bases, leaving 22 bases between them. Germline V gene data show CDR1 as MNHEY and CDR2 as SMNVEV (reference sequence). The CDR3 is 16 residues long. The CDR3 DNA is TGTGCCAGCAGCCCCTCCCCCGGCAGGGGAGGGTATGGCTACACCTTC. Protein: CASSPSPGRGGYGYTF.

The chain links TRBV18 to TRBJ1-2, with 9 bases matching TRBD1. The germline CDR1 and CDR2 sequences are KGHSH and LQKENI. Trimming cost V 1 base and J 4 bases; bases outside gene matches: 4. The CDR3 extends over 15 amino acids. The CDR3 region is CASSPRTGDAYGYTF. CDR3 nucleotide sequence: TGTGCCAGCTCACCACGGACAGGGGATGCCTATGGCTACACCTTC.